This T cell receptor beta chain was identified in a study of radiation and T cells in renal cell carcinoma. Time point denoted: baseline pretreatment blood. Treatment here: 15 Gy SBRT to primary tumor, nephrectomy 4 weeks later. This renal cell carcinoma was of the clear cell type. Germline-derived CDR1 and CDR2 are MGHRA and YSYEKL. The CDR3 extends over 15 amino acids. Deletions cut 1 base from V and 4 bases from J, with 14 bases between. Data came from immunoSEQ multiplex PCR; TCRdb stores just in-frame clones and leaves some out. Among 150,000 or so clones listed, about 85% were seen once. Findings and caveats of the study: Pretreatment tumor biopsies were lacking, so baseline clonotypes are unknown. From baseline, blood top tumor clonotypes peaked at 2 weeks post-radiation.

This clone has only a few counts. Its antigen is unknown. Sequencing used blood, obtained from a patient whose treatment included radiotherapy and nephrectomy. The chain couples TRBV4-1 to TRBJ2-7; D remains ambiguous. The receptor's source is a woman between 70 and 85 years old with renal cell carcinoma. CDR3 DNA: TGCGCCAGCAGCCAAGTGGCAGAACGTAGTTACGAGCAGTACTTC. Residues: CASSQVAERSYEQYF.